The 26 T cell receptor beta chains below were found in one sample sequenced in a study of cytomegalovirus exposure and HLA in healthy donors. PCR involved 60 Vbeta and 13 Jbeta primers. Only in-frame clones appear in the TCRdb table, and some are missing; sequencing was by immunoSEQ multiplex PCR. The sample has about 120,000 clones; about 80% are singletons. What was sequenced was PBMCs. Receptors originate from a woman in her fifties or sixties in good health and CMV-seropositive.

There are a few counts of this clone. This chain links TRBV6-4 with TRBJ2-2; 8 bases fit TRBD2. Per the germline V gene, CDR1 is MRHNA and CDR2 is SNTAGT. Unmatched junction bases numbered 13, after V lost 2 bases and J lost 8 bases. This CDR3 comprises 17 residues. CDR3: CASSDTPLAGFPGELFF. The CDR3 nucleotides are TGTGCCAGCAGTGACACCCCGCTAGCGGGTTTCCCTGGGGAGCTGTTTTTT.

The chain joins TRBV14 to TRBJ2-3; D may be TRBD2 (7 bases). The CDR3 runs to 18 residues. V was trimmed by 0 bases and J by 0 bases, leaving 16 bases between them. CDR1 is SGHDN and CDR2 is FVKESK in the germline V gene. CDR3 coding DNA: TGTGCCAGCAGCCAAGACTCGGGGGGACATTCGAGCACAGATACGCAGTATTTT. Amino acid sequence: CASSQDSGGHSSTDTQYF.

V gene TRBV7-9 combines with J gene TRBJ1-1; possible D gene TRBD1, 5 bases. V lost 1 base, J lost 4 bases, and 13 bases lay in between. The CDR3 is 15 residues long. Germline-derived CDR1 and CDR2 are SEHNR and FQNEAQ (reference sequence). Written as DNA, the CDR3 is TGTGCCAGCAGCTTAGGAACAGGAGTGACCACTGAAGCTTTCTTT. Protein sequence: CASSLGTGVTTEAFF.

V and J are TRBV7-3 and TRBJ1-1; D ambiguous. CDR3 length: 14 amino acids. The ends were cut back, 5 bases at V and 3 bases at J, with 13 bases in the middle. Germline V gene lookup returns CDR1 SGHTA and CDR2 FQGTGA. The CDR3 region has the DNA TGTGCCAGCAGCCCTTCTGGAGGGTACACTGAAGCTTTCTTT. As protein: CASSPSGGYTEAFF.

The gene calls are TRBV7-9 and TRBJ2-1, with a possible D match to TRBD2 (7 bases). V shed 1 base and J shed 3 bases, with 10 bases lying between them. CDR1 is SEHNR and CDR2 is FQNEAQ in the germline V gene (reference sequence). The CDR3 consists of 15 residues. The CDR3 coding sequence is TGTGCCAGCAGCTTAGAGGGAGGGGGCTACAATGAGCAGTTCTTC. Its protein is CASSLEGGGYNEQFF.

This clone has only one observation. The rearrangement joins TRBV28 to TRBJ2-3; possible D gene TRBD1, 5 bases. Germline values: CDR1 MDHEN, CDR2 SYDVKM. V lost 6 bases and J lost 14, with 15 bases in between. This CDR3 has 11 amino acids. As DNA, the CDR3 is TGTGCCAGCAGGGGGCCCAGCTTCCTGTATTTT. It is translated as CASRGPSFLYF.

The CDR3 nucleotides read TGTGCCAGCAGTTTGAGGTACTATGGCTACACCTTC. This sequence encodes CASSLRYYGYTF. V and J are TRBV28 and TRBJ1-2; D gene unclear. The CDR3 runs 12 residues. V was pared by 3 bases and J by 3 bases, with 5 bases between. Germline CDR1 and CDR2: MDHEN and SYDVKM.

In its sample, this clone was seen once. The gene calls are TRBV2 and TRBJ1-1, with 7 bases lining up with TRBD1. From germline, CDR1 is SNHLY and CDR2 FYNNEI. The V segment lost 4 bases and the J segment 2 bases; nucleotides outside the gene matches: 7. The CDR3 length is 15 residues. CDR3: CASSALGQINTEAFF. The CDR3 bases are TGTGCCAGCAGTGCCCTGGGACAGATTAACACTGAAGCTTTCTTT.

For this clone: The same CDR3 can be traced to other DNA sequences in this sample. The chain couples TRBV28 to TRBJ1-6; D not resolved. With 3 bases removed from V and 6 bases from J, the gap between germline ends came to 6 bases. The germline V gene encodes CDR1 MDHEN and CDR2 SYDVKM. The CDR3 extends over 13 amino acids. CDR3 residues: CASSFGGNSPLHF. In DNA form, the CDR3 reads TGTGCCAGCAGTTTCGGAGGTAATTCACCCCTCCACTTT.

This clone was counted only a few times. The chain is built from TRBV6-5 and TRBJ1-5, with a weak D call TRBD1 (5 bases). In germline, CDR1 is MNHEY, CDR2 SVGAGI. There are 15 residues in the CDR3. The V end was cut by 6 bases, the J end by 6 bases, with 18 bases between. CDR3 protein: CASSLVGGQGQPQHF. CDR3 nucleotides: TGTGCCAGCAGCCTGGTGGGGGGTCAGGGTCAGCCCCAGCATTTT.

V is TRBV5-4 and J is TRBJ1-1; D perhaps matches TRBD1 (6 bases). The germline CDR1 and CDR2 sequences are SGHNT and YYREEE (reference sequence). The length of the CDR3 is 14 residues. V gave up 5 bases and J gave up 1 base, with 12 bases separating them. The CDR3 DNA follows: TGTGCCAGCAGTACAGGGCGGAGGAACACTGAAGCTTTCTTT. It translates to CASSTGRRNTEAFF.

The rearrangement uses TRBV29-1 and TRBJ1-1, with D perhaps matching TRBD1 (5 bases). The length of the CDR3 is 14 residues. From germline, CDR1 is SQVTM and CDR2 ANQGSEA. V lost 2 bases and J 0 bases, leaving 10 bases between the germline ends. DNA for the CDR3: TGCAGCGTTGAACACAGGTCTATGAACACTGAAGCTTTCTTT. Amino acids: CSVEHRSMNTEAFF.

The V call is TRBV9, the J call TRBJ2-3; tentative D call: TRBD2 (6 bases). The CDR3 runs 16 residues. Germline V gene data show CDR1 as SGDLS and CDR2 as YYNGEE. The V end was cut by 0 bases, the J end by 0 bases, with 11 bases between. In nucleotides, the CDR3 is TGTGCCAGCAGCGTAGAAGGGACTCCTAGCACAGATACGCAGTATTTT. Translated, it gives CASSVEGTPSTDTQYF. The variable domain in full, completed from reference TRBV9 and TRBJ2-3, reads DSGVTQTPKHLITATGQRVTLRCSPRSGDLSVYWYQQSLDQGLQFLIQYYNGEERAKGNILERFSAQQFPDLHSELNLSSLELGDSALYFCASSVEGTPSTDTQYFGPGTRLTVL.

This sequence joins TRBV28 and TRBJ2-7; no reliable D call. Trimming took off 3 bases at V and 6 bases at J, with 9 bases between the two ends. The CDR3 loop spans 12 amino acids. Germline CDR1 MDHEN, CDR2 SYDVKM. In DNA form, the CDR3 reads TGTGCCAGCAGTTTCTACAGTAGCGAGCAGTACTTC. Its protein product is CASSFYSSEQYF.

The chain links TRBV2 to TRBJ1-3; D might be TRBD1 (5 bases). CDR1 and CDR2 (germline): SNHLY, FYNNEI. V was trimmed by 6 bases and J by 0 bases, leaving 9 bases between them. CDR3 length: 14 amino acids. The CDR3 region is CASRGATSGNTIYF. The CDR3 nucleotides read TGTGCCAGCAGAGGGGCTACCTCTGGAAACACCATATATTTT.

The chain combines TRBV18 with TRBJ2-4, with 12 bases lining up with TRBD2. Trimming took 5 bases from V and 0 from J; bases not matched to a gene: 14. This CDR3 is 20 amino acids long. The V gene's germline CDR1 is KGHSH and CDR2 LQKENI. The CDR3 nucleotides read TGTGCCAGCTCATCCCGAACCGGGACTAGCGGGCCCCAAGCCAAAAACATTCAGTACTTC. This gives the protein CASSSRTGTSGPQAKNIQYF.

The CDR3 DNA reads TGTGCCAGCAGCCAAGATGTTGCCAGGGGCGCCTACGAGCAGTACTTC. Residues: CASSQDVARGAYEQYF. The rearrangement links TRBV14 to TRBJ2-5, with D perhaps matching TRBD1 (6 bases). The last part of the DNA fits TRBJ2-7 better; the J call may be wrong. Germline V CDR1 and CDR2: SGHDN, FVKESK. The CDR3 loop spans 16 amino acids.

J is TRBJ1-2 and V is TRBV18, with D perhaps TRBD1 (5 bases). The V end lost 0 bases, the J end lost 8 bases, and 16 bases lay between the germline ends. Germline V gene sequence: CDR1 KGHSH, CDR2 LQKENI. CDR3 size: 15 residues. This CDR3 is CASSPPIDRHRGYTF. The CDR3 bases are TGTGCCAGCTCACCACCTATCGACAGACACCGGGGCTACACCTTC.

This clone occurred a few times. The genes are TRBV2 and TRBJ2-1; the match to TRBD1 covers 7 bases. This CDR3 has 13 amino acids. The V gene end was trimmed by 5 bases and the J gene end by 3 bases; junction bases not matched to a gene: 1. Per germline, CDR1 SNHLY and CDR2 FYNNEI. CDR3 loop: CASSRTGYNEQFF. DNA for the CDR3: TGTGCCAGCAGTCGGACAGGCTACAATGAGCAGTTCTTC.

This clone was observed a single time. The chain is built from TRBV30 and TRBJ2-3; 7 bases agree with TRBD1. Germline lookup yields CDR1 GTSNPN and CDR2 SVGIG (reference sequence). The junction had 2 bases not matched to a gene; V was cut back by 5 bases and J by 0 bases. The CDR3 consists of 13 residues. The CDR3 region has the DNA TGTGCCTGGGGGACAGCTAGCACAGATACGCAGTATTTT. It translates to CAWGTASTDTQYF.

V and J are TRBV6-5 and TRBJ2-1; 8 bases are a match to TRBD2. This CDR3 has 15 residues. The junction had 8 bases not matched to a gene; V was cut back by 6 bases and J by 4 bases. The germline V gene has CDR1 MNHEY and CDR2 SVGAGI. CDR3 residues: CASSPGLAPYNEQFF. CDR3 DNA sequence: TGTGCCAGCAGCCCCGGACTAGCCCCTTACAATGAGCAGTTCTTC.

V gene TRBV5-1 combines with J gene TRBJ1-6, with D perhaps matching TRBD1 (5 bases). Germline assignment: CDR1 SGHRS and CDR2 YFSETQ. Trimming cost V 3 bases and J 3 bases, with 10 bases left between them. This CDR3 contains 15 residues. Here the CDR3 reads CASSWGGDYNSPLHF. For the CDR3, the DNA is TGCGCCAGCAGCTGGGGAGGGGACTATAATTCACCCCTCCACTTT.

CDR3 protein: CASSVDRGLETQYF. CDR3 in DNA: TGTGCCAGCAGCGTAGATCGGGGTTTGGAGACCCAGTACTTC. This chain joins TRBV9 and TRBJ2-5, with D tentatively TRBD2 (5 bases). The CDR3 sequence is 14 residues long. In germline, CDR1 is SGDLS, CDR2 YYNGEE. The V gene lost 0 bases and the J gene lost 5 bases, with 11 bases spanning the gap.

This rearrangement joins TRBV7-6 to TRBJ1-4; D ambiguous. Per germline, CDR1 SGHVS and CDR2 FNYEAQ. The V end lost 3 bases, the J end lost 0 bases, and 8 bases lay between the germline ends. This CDR3 contains 15 residues. CDR3 sequence: CASSFRSTTNEKLFF. CDR3 nucleotides: TGTGCCAGCAGCTTCCGGTCGACAACTAATGAAAAACTGTTTTTT.

The chain uses TRBV29-1 and TRBJ1-2; D is undetermined. V lost 4 bases, J lost 2 bases, and 11 bases lay in between. Germline V gives CDR1 SQVTM, CDR2 ANQGSEA. CDR3 length: 13 residues. CDR3 loop: CSVAGTENYGYTF. As DNA, the CDR3 is TGCAGCGTTGCAGGCACAGAGAACTATGGCTACACCTTC.

The chain joins TRBV2 to TRBJ2-7, with 7 bases that match TRBD1. Germline CDR1 is SNHLY and CDR2 is FYNNEI. V was pared by 7 bases and J by 1 base, with 1 base of the junction left unmatched. The CDR3 is made up of 12 amino acids. CDR3 region: CASKDRSYEQYF. For the CDR3, the DNA is TGTGCCAGCAAGGACAGGTCCTACGAGCAGTACTTC.